This T cell receptor (beta chain) was observed in a study of OX40 agonist ivuxolimab in advanced cancers. A note on the overall study: Ivuxolimab was an agonistic, fully human IgG2 monoclonal antibody directed against OX40 (CD134), a costimulatory receptor. The dose-escalation cohort was roughly 87% male with a mean age of about 60 years, ranging from roughly 20 to 80. Three dose-escalation patients achieved partial responses, one with hepatocellular carcinoma and two with cutaneous melanoma. Among the roughly 52 dose-escalation patients, some 20 had hepatocellular carcinoma, roughly 15 melanoma, 9 renal cell carcinoma and 9 head and neck cancer. Patients were allowed to have had prior anti-PD-1, anti-PD-L1 or anti-CTLA-4 therapy, and approximately 43% of the dose-escalation patients had previously received checkpoint inhibitors. Peripheral TCRbeta sequencing aimed to test whether ivuxolimab altered TCR sequence diversity and caused clonal T-cell expansion. The paper describes the monotherapy dose-escalation part (N of about 55 patients) of the phase I trial of ivuxolimab. Intravenous ivuxolimab was administered to patients every 2 weeks at six dose levels: 0.01, 0.1, 0.3, 1.5, 3 and 10 mg/kg.

To sequence the TCRbeta CDR3 region, genomic DNA was isolated from the sorted cells. The immunoSEQ Assay was used to sequence the TCRbeta CDR3 regions. As stored in TCRdb, this immuneACCESS dataset retains in-frame rearrangements with V and J assigned. A fraction of the clones does not appear; measured against another copy, unresolved V genes explain less than half of the discrepancy, and the remainder lacks a known reason. The sample records fewer than 70,000 clones, roughly 84% of which are singletons. The ten biggest clones cover approximately 2.9% of the sample. The CDR3 contains 14 residues, cysteine and phenylalanine counted. The DNA shown is the 42-base CDR3, in frame from base 1. Deletion took 4 bases off V and 0 bases off J, with a span of 8 bases between the germline ends. Looking up the germline V gene yields CDR1 MGHRA and CDR2 YSYEKL. This clone was recorded a few times. Its recognized antigen is unknown. No much larger clonotype is one base removed from it; base qualities were not supplied.

The trial excluded patients who had a history of autoimmune disease or who were on systemic immunosuppression. Peripheral blood for TCR sequencing was collected from all dose cohorts at baseline, on cycle 4 day 1, and on cycle 7 day 1. The samples were drawn from a first-in-human, open-label, multicenter phase I dose-escalation trial of ivuxolimab. Adults with locally advanced or metastatic melanoma, renal cell, hepatocellular, or head and neck squamous cell carcinoma were enrolled in the trial. CD4+ and CD8+ T cells were sorted separately from peripheral blood before TCR sequencing. Overall results and qualifications from the work: Partial responders in the 0.1-3.0 mg/kg groups had among the lowest normalized peripheral clonal expansion, especially among CD8+ T cells. After ivuxolimab, expanded clones were on average more numerous among CD8+ T cells than among CD4+ T cells. At doses of 0.1 to 3.0 mg/kg, clonal expansion of both CD4+ and CD8+ T cells in blood was seen between baseline and week 6. Low levels of normalized T-cell clonal expansion were also seen in some patients who did not respond. The antigen specificity of the peripheral T cells that underwent clonal expansion was not determined.

The chain employs TRBV4-1 and TRBJ2-3, with the D gene not confidently named. Source: CD4+ or CD8+ T cells sorted from blood, taken in a trial of the OX40 agonist ivuxolimab. The receptor was derived from an adult with an advanced solid tumor such as melanoma, head and neck, liver or kidney cancer. The CDR3: CASSRDSSTDTQYF. The sequenced DNA is TGCGCCAGCAGCCGTGATTCAAGCACAGATACGCAGTATTTT.